This passage covers 19 T cell receptor beta chains from one sample sequenced in a study of neurological immune-mediated disorders. One entry per CDR3 protein, called by TCRdb with MiXCR from the 5' RACE reads. The sample has some 30,000 distinct CDR3 sequences; around 16% are singletons. Time point indicated: technical triplicate 3. The sample taken for sequencing was CD4+ T cells from blood. The receptors derive from a female donor with HTLV-1-associated myelopathy (HAM/TSP).

This clonotype appeared a few times. The gene calls are TRBV7-2 and TRBJ2-7, with TRBD2 as a possible D gene (6 bases). This CDR3 has 14 residues. Germline CDR1 reads SGHTA; CDR2 reads FQGNSA. Trimming left V 5 bases short and J 0 bases short, with 11 bases between. The CDR3 loop is CASSPGLASYEQYF. CDR3 bases: TGTGCCAGCAGCCCGGGACTGGCCTCCTACGAGCAGTACTTC.

This sequence joins TRBV20-1 and TRBJ1-2, with 11 bases that match TRBD1. V shed 3 bases and J 3 bases; nucleotides not matched to a gene: 3. This CDR3 has 14 amino acids. Germline V gives CDR1 DFQATT, CDR2 SNEGSKA (reference sequence). CDR3 in amino acids: CSASVGQGDYGYTF. DNA of the CDR3: TGCAGTGCTAGTGTGGGACAGGGGGACTATGGCTACACCTTC.

Concerning this clonotype: The limits of the CDR3 on the DNA are not certain, so only TCRdb's listed CDR3 is given. The CDR3 protein is CASSFYICSAQRKGQQETQYF. V is TRBV5-5 and J is TRBJ2-5; the table's D call, TRBD1, has no DNA check behind it. CDR1 is SGHKS and CDR2 is YYEKEE in the germline V gene (reference sequence). The CDR3 adds up to 21 amino acids, both ends counted.

This clonotype was observed many times. This rearrangement joins TRBV28 to TRBJ1-1; D is perhaps TRBD1 (5 bases). Per germline, CDR1 MDHEN and CDR2 SYDVKM. The CDR3 consists of 14 residues. V dropped 4 bases and J dropped 9 bases, with 18 bases sitting between them. The CDR3 nucleotides read TGTGCCAGCAGTTCCACAAAGGGGATGGGTAAAGCTTTCTTT. Translation gives CASSSTKGMGKAFF.

This clonotype was observed at least ten times. The rearrangement joins TRBV10-3 to TRBJ2-2; 11 nucleotides align to TRBD2. CDR3 length: 16 amino acids. Germline CDR1 ENHRY, CDR2 SYGVKD. J lost 0 bases, V lost 3 bases, and 0 bases had no gene match. The CDR3 region has the DNA TGTGCCATCAGTGATAGCGGGGGGGCGAACACCGGGGAGCTGTTTTTT. Protein product: CAISDSGGANTGELFF.

In its sample, this clonotype was seen many times. The genes are TRBV5-1 and TRBJ2-2; D might be TRBD1 (5 bases). The CDR3 has 15 residues. Germline V lookup: CDR1 SGHRS, CDR2 YFSETQ. V was trimmed by 4 bases and J by 0 bases, leaving 10 bases between them. The CDR3 spells CASSLQESNTGELFF. CDR3 DNA: TGCGCCAGCAGCCTACAGGAATCGAACACCGGGGAGCTGTTTTTT.

This clonotype was observed at least ten times. The CDR3 sequence is CASSKERDSPLHF. CDR3 bases: TGTGCCAGCAGTAAGGAAAGGGATTCACCCCTCCACTTT. V usage is TRBV27 and J usage is TRBJ1-6; no reliable D call. Trimming removed 5 bases at V and 8 bases at J, with 10 bases between. Per germline, CDR1 MNHEY and CDR2 SMNVEV (reference sequence). The CDR3 is 13 amino acids.

This clonotype was seen repeatedly, ten times or more. The CDR3, as DNA: TGCAGTGCTGCGTCTAGCGGAGAGGGGCAAGAGACCCAGTACTTC. Translation: CSAASSGEGQETQYF. J is TRBJ2-5 and V is TRBV20-1; TRBD2 matches at 7 bases. CDR1 and CDR2 (germline): DFQATT, SNEGSKA (reference sequence). With V trimmed by 5 bases and J by 2 bases, 11 bases remained unmatched. This CDR3 contains 15 residues.

This clonotype was recorded at least ten times. The gene calls are TRBV5-5 and TRBJ2-7; 9 nucleotides match TRBD1. This CDR3 contains 14 residues. V was pared by 7 bases and J by 4 bases, with 9 bases of the junction left unmatched. The germline CDR1 and CDR2 sequences are SGHKS and YYEKEE (reference sequence). The CDR3 spells CASGPGTGQYEQYF. CDR3 coding DNA: TGTGCCAGCGGTCCCGGGACAGGGCAATACGAGCAGTACTTC.

This clonotype was recorded at least ten times. The V gene is TRBV6-2 or TRBV6-3, the J gene TRBJ1-2; D unresolved. In germline, CDR1 is MNHEY, CDR2 SVGEGT. CDR3 length: 13 residues. V was pared by 5 bases and J by 5 bases, with 12 bases between. This CDR3 reads CASSREGGYGYTF. CDR3 nucleotide sequence: TGTGCCAGCAGTCGGGAAGGAGGTTATGGCTACACCTTC.

The chain recombines TRBV30 with TRBJ1-3; 7 nucleotides line up with TRBD1. J gave up 4 bases and V 2 bases, and 5 bases lay outside the gene matches. The germline CDR1 and CDR2 sequences are GTSNPN and SVGIG (reference sequence). The CDR3 extends over 14 amino acids. CDR3 amino acids: CAWSPGQSGNTIYF. The CDR3 nucleotides read TGTGCCTGGAGTCCGGGACAGTCAGGAAACACCATATATTTT.

The chain combines TRBV3-1 with TRBJ2-2; D not certain. Trimming removed 4 bases from V and 7 bases from J, with 16 bases in between. Germline V CDR1 and CDR2: LGHDT, YNNKEL (reference sequence). The CDR3 consists of 15 residues. Here the CDR3 DNA reads TGTGCCAGCAGCCGAGAGGACCTCGGTGACGGGGAGCTGTTTTTT. Encoded protein: CASSREDLGDGELFF.

This clonotype was recorded many times. The chain joins TRBV29-1 to TRBJ2-3, with TRBD2 as a possible D gene (7 bases). CDR3 size: 15 residues. The V gene's germline CDR1 is SQVTM and CDR2 ANQGSEA. The ends were cut back, 6 bases at V and 2 bases at J, with 18 bases in the middle. The CDR3 is CSVGGGVWATDTQYF. For the CDR3, the DNA is TGCAGCGTGGGAGGGGGGGTCTGGGCCACAGATACGCAGTATTTT.

This clonotype has just a few counts. V is TRBV4-3 and J is TRBJ2-3; D ambiguous. The CDR3 totals 17 residues. Trimming shortened V by 0 bases and J by 0 bases, and 13 bases separated the two germline ends. Germline V gene data show CDR1 as LGHNA and CDR2 as YSLEER. The CDR3 region has the DNA TGCGCCAGCAGCCAAGATACGTGGGTCGGGAGCACAGATACGCAGTATTTT. Translated, it gives CASSQDTWVGSTDTQYF.

This clonotype was observed at least ten times. The rearrangement joins TRBV20-1 to TRBJ2-4; TRBD1 agrees at 8 bases. Germline V gives CDR1 DFQATT, CDR2 SNEGSKA (reference sequence). Trimming took 0 bases from V and 4 from J; bases not matched to a gene: 8. The CDR3 length is 16 residues. CDR3 DNA sequence: TGCAGTGCTAGAGATCCCTCACAGGGGGTGAAAAACATTCAGTACTTC. As protein: CSARDPSQGVKNIQYF.

This clonotype was found many times. The V gene is TRBV20-1, the J gene TRBJ2-3; tentatively, D is TRBD1 or TRBD2 (6 bases each). The CDR3 is made up of 15 amino acids. The germline V gene has CDR1 DFQATT and CDR2 SNEGSKA (reference sequence). Trimming left V 5 bases short and J 7 bases short, with 22 bases between. CDR3 region: CSADRSQGLHYTQYF. The CDR3 DNA is TGCAGTGCTGACAGGTCGCAGGGACTTCATTATACGCAGTATTTT.

This clonotype came up many times. The chain employs TRBV19 and TRBJ2-1; TRBD2 matches at 8 bases. Trimming cost V 6 bases and J 13 bases; bases outside gene matches: 8. The CDR3 covers 12 residues. Per the germline V gene, CDR1 is LNHDA and CDR2 is SQIVND (reference sequence). CDR3 in amino acids: CASRDQRESQFF. The CDR3 DNA follows: TGTGCCAGTAGAGACCAGCGGGAGTCCCAGTTCTTC. Combining the CDR3 with reference TRBV19 and TRBJ2-1 gives the whole variable domain DGGITQSPKYLFRKEGQNVTLSCEQNLNHDAMYWYRQDPGQGLRLIYYSQIVNDFQKGDIAEGYSVSREKKESFPLTVTSAQKNPTAFYLCASRDQRESQFFGPGTRLTVL.

Ten or more counts support this clonotype. The chain couples TRBV7-8 to TRBJ1-6, with D possibly matching TRBD1 (6 bases). From germline, CDR1 is SGHVS and CDR2 FQNEAQ. The CDR3 loop spans 14 amino acids. V shed 5 bases and J shed 7 bases, with 12 bases lying between them. In nucleotides, the CDR3 is TGTGCCAGCAGCACAGCCAGGGGAAATTCACCCCTCCACTTT. Its translation is CASSTARGNSPLHF.

Turning to this clonotype: One end of the junction fails to match germline, which may point to a read error. The chain is built from TRBV6-5 and TRBJ2-7; 7 bases agree with TRBD1. Germline CDR1 MNHEY, CDR2 SVGAGI. The CDR3 loop spans 15 amino acids. Here the CDR3 reads CDSSYSLDRAYEQYF. In DNA, the CDR3 is TGTGACAGCAGTTACTCCCTTGACAGGGCCTACGAGCAGTACTTC.